This entry lists 4 T cell receptor beta chains sequenced from one sample in a study of shared clonotypes between healthy human individuals. The repertoire was sequenced with immunoSEQ multiplex PCR; TCRdb's copy has only in-frame clones and lacks some. The repertoire holds about 1.1 million clones, with approximately 80% as singletons. The sequencing input was memory CD4+ T cells from PBMCs. The subset here: CD45RA-negative fraction. The receptor source for this set is a man aged 18 to 29 in good health. Some clones in this sample may be carry-over from other donors' samples.

This chain uses TRBV18 with TRBJ2-7; D unresolved. The CDR3 consists of 15 residues. Germline V lookup: CDR1 KGHSH, CDR2 LQKENI. V was pared by 3 bases and J by 6 bases, with 18 bases between. The CDR3: CASSPIPGTGPEQYF. The CDR3 coding sequence is TGTGCCAGCTCACCTATACCAGGTACCGGTCCCGAGCAGTACTTC.

The chain carries TRBV6-5 and TRBJ2-7; D is undetermined. CDR3 length equals 12 residues. V dropped 2 bases and J dropped 4 bases, with 6 bases sitting between them. CDR1 and CDR2 (germline): MNHEY, SVGAGI. The CDR3 loop reads CASSYKSYEQYF. In DNA, the CDR3 is TGTGCCAGCAGTTACAAGTCGTACGAGCAGTACTTC.

Here the CDR3 reads CASTFGAAGDGYTF. In DNA, the CDR3 is TGTGCCAGCACTTTCGGGGCGGCAGGGGATGGCTACACCTTC. The J gene is TRBJ1-2, the V gene TRBV6-1; a weak D match, TRBD1 (6 bases). From germline, CDR1 is MNHNS and CDR2 SASEGT. Trimming took 7 bases from V and 6 from J, leaving 18 bases between them. The CDR3 contains 14 residues.

The chain uses TRBV7-9 and TRBJ1-5; weak D call: TRBD1 (5 bases). Trimming removed 5 bases at V and 5 bases at J, with 10 bases between. The CDR3 spans 13 residues. The germline V gene has CDR1 SEHNR and CDR2 FQNEAQ (reference sequence). CDR3 sequence: CASSRGAYQPQHF. The CDR3 DNA is TGTGCCAGCAGCCGAGGGGCTTATCAGCCCCAGCATTTT.